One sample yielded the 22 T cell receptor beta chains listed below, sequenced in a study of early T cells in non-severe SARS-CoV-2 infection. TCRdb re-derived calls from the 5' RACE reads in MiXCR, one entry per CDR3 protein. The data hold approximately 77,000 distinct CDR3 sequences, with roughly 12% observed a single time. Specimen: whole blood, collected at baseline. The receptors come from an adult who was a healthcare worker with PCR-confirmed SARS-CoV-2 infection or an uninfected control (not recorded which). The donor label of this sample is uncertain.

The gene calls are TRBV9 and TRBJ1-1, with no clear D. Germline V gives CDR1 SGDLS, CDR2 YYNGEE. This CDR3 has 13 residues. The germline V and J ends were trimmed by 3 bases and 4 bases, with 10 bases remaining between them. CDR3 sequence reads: CASSGAYRTEAFF. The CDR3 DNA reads TGTGCCAGCAGCGGAGCGTATCGCACTGAAGCTTTCTTT.

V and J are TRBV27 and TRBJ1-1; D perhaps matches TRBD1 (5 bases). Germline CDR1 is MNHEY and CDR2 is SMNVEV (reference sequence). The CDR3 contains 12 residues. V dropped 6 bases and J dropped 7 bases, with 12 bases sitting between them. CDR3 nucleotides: TGTGCCAGCAGCATACGGGACGGTGAAGCTTTCTTT. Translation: CASSIRDGEAFF.

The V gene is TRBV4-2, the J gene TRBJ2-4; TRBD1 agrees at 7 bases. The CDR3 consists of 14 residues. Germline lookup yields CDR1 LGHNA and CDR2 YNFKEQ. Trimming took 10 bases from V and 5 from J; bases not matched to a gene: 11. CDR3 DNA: TGTGCCACACAATACCGGGACAGAGAAAACATTCAGTACTTC. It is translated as CATQYRDRENIQYF.

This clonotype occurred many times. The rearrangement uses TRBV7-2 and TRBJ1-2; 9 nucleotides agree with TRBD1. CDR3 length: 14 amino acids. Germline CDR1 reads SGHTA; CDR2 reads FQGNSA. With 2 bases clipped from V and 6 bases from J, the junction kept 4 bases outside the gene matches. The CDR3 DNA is TGTGCCAGCAGCTTAATGGGACAGGGCGATGGCTACACCTTC. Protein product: CASSLMGQGDGYTF.

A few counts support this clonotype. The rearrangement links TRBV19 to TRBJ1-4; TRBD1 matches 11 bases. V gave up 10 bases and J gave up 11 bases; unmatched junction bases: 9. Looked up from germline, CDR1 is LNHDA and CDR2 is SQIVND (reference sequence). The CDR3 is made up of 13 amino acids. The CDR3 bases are TGTGCCACCGCGGGGACAGGGGGGTTTAAACTGTTTTTT. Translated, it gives CATAGTGGFKLFF.

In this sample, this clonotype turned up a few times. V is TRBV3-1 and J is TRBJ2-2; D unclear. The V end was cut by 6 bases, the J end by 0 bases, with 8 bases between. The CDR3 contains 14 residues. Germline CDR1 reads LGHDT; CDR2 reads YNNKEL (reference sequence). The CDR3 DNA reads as TGTGCCAGCAGAGGGCTAGCGAACACCGGGGAGCTGTTTTTT. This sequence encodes CASRGLANTGELFF.

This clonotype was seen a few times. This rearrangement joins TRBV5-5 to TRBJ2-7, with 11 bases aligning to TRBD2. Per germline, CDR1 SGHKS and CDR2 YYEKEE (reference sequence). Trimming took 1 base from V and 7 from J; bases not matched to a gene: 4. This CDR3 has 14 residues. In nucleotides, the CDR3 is TGTGCCAGCAGCTTGCGCCTAGCGGGAGGAGAGCAGTACTTC. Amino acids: CASSLRLAGGEQYF.

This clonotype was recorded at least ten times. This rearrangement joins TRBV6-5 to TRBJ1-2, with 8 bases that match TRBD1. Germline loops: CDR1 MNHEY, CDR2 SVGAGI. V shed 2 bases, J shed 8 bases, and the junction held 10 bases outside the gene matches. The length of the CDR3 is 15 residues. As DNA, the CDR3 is TGTGCCAGCAGTTACCGGACAGGGTGGGGAAAAGGCTACACCTTC. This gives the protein CASSYRTGWGKGYTF.

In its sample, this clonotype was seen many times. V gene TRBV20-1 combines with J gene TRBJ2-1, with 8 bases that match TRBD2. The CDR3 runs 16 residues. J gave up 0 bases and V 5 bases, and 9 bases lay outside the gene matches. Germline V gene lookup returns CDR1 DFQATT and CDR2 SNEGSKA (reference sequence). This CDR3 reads CSALSSGPSSYNEQFF. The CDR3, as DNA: TGCAGTGCTCTGTCTAGCGGGCCGAGCTCCTACAATGAGCAGTTCTTC.

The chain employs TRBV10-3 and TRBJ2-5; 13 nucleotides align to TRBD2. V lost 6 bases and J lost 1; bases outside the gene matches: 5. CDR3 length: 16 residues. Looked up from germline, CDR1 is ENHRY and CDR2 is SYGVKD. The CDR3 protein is CAIRKGTSGAQETQYF. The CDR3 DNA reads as TGTGCCATCAGAAAGGGGACTAGCGGGGCCCAAGAGACCCAGTACTTC.

In DNA, the CDR3 is TGTGCCAGCAGCCCGAGGCGTCTTGGTACTCGAGACTATGGCTACACCTTC. This codes for CASSPRRLGTRDYGYTF. The rearrangement uses TRBV3-1 and TRBJ1-2, with D unclear. There are 17 residues in the CDR3. The germline V gene has CDR1 LGHDT and CDR2 YNNKEL (reference sequence). V shed 4 bases and J shed 3 bases, with 21 bases lying between them.

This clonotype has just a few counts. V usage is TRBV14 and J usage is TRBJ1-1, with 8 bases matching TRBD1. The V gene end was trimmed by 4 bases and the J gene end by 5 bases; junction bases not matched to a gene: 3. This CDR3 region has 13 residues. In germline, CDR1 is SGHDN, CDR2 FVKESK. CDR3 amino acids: CASSPGTGTEAFF. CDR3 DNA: TGTGCCAGCAGCCCCGGGACAGGTACTGAAGCTTTCTTT.

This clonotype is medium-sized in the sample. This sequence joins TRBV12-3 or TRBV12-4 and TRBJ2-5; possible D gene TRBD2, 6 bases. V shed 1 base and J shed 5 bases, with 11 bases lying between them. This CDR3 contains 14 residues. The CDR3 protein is CASSLVGRGETQYF. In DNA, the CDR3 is TGTGCCAGCAGTTTAGTGGGTCGGGGGGAGACCCAGTACTTC.

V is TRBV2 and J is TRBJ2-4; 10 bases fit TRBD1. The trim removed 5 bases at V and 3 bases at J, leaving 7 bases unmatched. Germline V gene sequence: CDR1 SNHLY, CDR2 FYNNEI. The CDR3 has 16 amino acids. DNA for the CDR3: TGTGCCAGCAGTATGACAGGGGGCCGCGACAAAAACATTCAGTACTTC. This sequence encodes CASSMTGGRDKNIQYF.

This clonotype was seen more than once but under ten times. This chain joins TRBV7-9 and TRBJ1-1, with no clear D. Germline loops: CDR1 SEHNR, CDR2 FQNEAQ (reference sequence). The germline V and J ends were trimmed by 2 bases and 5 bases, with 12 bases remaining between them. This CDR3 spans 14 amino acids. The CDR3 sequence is CASSLKRWGTEAFF. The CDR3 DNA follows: TGTGCCAGCAGCTTAAAGAGGTGGGGTACTGAAGCTTTCTTT.

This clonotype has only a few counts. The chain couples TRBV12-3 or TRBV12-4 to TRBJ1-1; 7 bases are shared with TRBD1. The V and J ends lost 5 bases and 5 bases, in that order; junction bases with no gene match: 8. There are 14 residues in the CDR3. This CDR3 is CASSLTGDFTEAFF. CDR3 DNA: TGTGCCAGCAGTCTTACAGGGGACTTTACTGAAGCTTTCTTT.

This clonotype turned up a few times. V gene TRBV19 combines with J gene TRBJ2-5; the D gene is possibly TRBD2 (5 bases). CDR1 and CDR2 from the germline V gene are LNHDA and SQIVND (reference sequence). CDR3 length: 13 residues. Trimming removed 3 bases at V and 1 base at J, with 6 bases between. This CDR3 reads CASSILAQETQYF. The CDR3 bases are TGTGCCAGTAGTATTCTAGCCCAAGAGACCCAGTACTTC.

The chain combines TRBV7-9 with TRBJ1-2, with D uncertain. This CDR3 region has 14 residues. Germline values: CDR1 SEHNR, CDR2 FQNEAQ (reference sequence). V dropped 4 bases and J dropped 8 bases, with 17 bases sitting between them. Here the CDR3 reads CASSSWAGRIGYTF. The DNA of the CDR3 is TGTGCCAGCAGCTCCTGGGCGGGGAGGATAGGCTACACCTTC.

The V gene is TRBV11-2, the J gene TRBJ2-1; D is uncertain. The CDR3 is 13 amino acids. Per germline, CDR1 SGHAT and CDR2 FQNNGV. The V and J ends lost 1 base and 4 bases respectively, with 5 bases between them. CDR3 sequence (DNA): TGTGCCAGCAGCTTAGCCCCGTACAATGAGCAGTTCTTC. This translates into CASSLAPYNEQFF.

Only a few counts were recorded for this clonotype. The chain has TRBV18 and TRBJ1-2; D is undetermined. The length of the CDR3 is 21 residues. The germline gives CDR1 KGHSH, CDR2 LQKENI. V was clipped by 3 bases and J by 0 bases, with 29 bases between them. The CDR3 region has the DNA TGTGCCAGCTCACCGACTCCCCACCCTCTCCAGAGGGCCGGGGCTAACTATGGCTACACCTTC. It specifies CASSPTPHPLQRAGANYGYTF.

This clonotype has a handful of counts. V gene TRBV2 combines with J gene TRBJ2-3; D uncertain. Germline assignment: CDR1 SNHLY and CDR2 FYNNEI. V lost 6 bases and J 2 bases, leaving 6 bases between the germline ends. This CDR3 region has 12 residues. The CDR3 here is CASRSYTDTQYF. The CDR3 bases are TGTGCCAGCAGATCATACACAGATACGCAGTATTTT. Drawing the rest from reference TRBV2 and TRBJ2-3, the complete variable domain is EPEVTQTPSHQVTQMGQEVILRCVPISNHLYFYWYRQILGQKVEFLVSFYNNEISEKSEIFDDQFSVERPDGSNFTLKIRSTKLEDSAMYFCASRSYTDTQYFGPGTRLTVL.

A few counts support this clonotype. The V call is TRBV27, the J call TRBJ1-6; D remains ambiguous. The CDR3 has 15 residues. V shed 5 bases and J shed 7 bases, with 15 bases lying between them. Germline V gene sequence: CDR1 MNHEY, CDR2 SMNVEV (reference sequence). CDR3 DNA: TGTGCCAGCAGTCTCTCCGGACGGGGAAATTCACCCCTCCACTTT. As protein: CASSLSGRGNSPLHF.